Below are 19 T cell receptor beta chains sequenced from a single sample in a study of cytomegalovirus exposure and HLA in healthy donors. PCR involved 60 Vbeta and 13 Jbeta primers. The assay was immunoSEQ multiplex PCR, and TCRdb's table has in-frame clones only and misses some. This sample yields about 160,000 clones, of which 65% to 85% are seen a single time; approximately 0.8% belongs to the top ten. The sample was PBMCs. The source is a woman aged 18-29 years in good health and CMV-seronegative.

The CDR3 spells CASSRASGRAYEQYF. For the CDR3, the DNA is TGCGCCAGCAGCCGGGCTAGCGGGAGGGCCTACGAGCAGTACTTC. V usage is TRBV5-1 and J usage is TRBJ2-7; 12 nucleotides agree with TRBD2. The CDR3 is 15 amino acids. Germline V gene sequence: CDR1 SGHRS, CDR2 YFSETQ. The ends lost 4 bases at V and 2 bases at J; junction bases unmatched: 4.

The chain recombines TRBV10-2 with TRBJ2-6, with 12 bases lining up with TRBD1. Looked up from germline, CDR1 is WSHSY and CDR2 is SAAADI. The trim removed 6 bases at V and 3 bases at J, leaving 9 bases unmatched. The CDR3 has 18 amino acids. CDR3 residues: CASRPLGTGGGGANVLTF. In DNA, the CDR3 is TGCGCCAGCAGACCTTTGGGGACAGGGGGCGGTGGGGCCAACGTCCTGACTTTC.

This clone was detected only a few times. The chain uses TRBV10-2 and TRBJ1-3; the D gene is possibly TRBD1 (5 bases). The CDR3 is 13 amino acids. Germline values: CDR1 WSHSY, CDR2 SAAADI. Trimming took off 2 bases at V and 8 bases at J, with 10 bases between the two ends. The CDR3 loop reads CASSEGARYTIYF. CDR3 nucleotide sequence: TGCGCCAGCAGTGAGGGGGCGAGGTACACCATATATTTT.

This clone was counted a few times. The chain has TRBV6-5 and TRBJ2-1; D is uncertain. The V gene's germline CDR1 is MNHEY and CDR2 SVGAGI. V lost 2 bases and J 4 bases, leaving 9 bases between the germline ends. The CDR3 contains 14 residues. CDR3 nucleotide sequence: TGTGCCAGCAGTTACAGCTCACTTTACAATGAGCAGTTCTTC. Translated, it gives CASSYSSLYNEQFF.

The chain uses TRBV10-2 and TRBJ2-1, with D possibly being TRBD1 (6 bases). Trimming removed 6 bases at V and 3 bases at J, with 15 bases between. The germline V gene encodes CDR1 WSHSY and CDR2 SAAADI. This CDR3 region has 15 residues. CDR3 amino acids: CASRKGGDGYNEQFF. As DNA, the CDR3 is TGCGCCAGCAGAAAAGGGGGAGACGGCTACAATGAGCAGTTCTTC.

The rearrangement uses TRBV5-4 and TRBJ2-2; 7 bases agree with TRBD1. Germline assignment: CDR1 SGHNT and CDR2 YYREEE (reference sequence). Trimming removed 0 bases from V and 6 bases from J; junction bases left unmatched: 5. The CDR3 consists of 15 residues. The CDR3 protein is CASSLGDRDAGELFF. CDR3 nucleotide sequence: TGTGCCAGCAGCTTGGGTGACAGGGACGCCGGGGAGCTGTTTTTT.

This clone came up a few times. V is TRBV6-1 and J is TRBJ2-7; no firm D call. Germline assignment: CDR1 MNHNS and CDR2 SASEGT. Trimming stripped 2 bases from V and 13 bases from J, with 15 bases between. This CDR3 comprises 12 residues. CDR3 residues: CASSESRSPGYF. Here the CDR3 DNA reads TGTGCCAGCAGTGAATCGAGGTCCCCCGGATACTTC.

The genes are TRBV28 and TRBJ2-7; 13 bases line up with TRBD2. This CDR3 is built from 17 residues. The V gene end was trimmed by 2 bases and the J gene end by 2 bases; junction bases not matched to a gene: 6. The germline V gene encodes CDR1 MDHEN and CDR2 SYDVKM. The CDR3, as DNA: TGTGCCAGCAGTTTAGGCGGACTAGCGGGAGCCCCCTACGAGCAGTACTTC. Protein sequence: CASSLGGLAGAPYEQYF. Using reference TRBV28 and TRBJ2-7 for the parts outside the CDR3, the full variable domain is DVKVTQSSRYLVKRTGEKVFLECVQDMDHENMFWYRQDPGLGLRLIYFSYDVKMKEKGDIPEGYSVSREKKERFSLILESASTNQTSMYLCASSLGGLAGAPYEQYFGPGTRLTVT.

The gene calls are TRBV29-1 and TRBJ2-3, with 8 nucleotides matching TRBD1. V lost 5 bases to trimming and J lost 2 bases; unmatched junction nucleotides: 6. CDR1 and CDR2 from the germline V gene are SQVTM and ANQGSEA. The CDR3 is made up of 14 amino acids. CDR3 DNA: TGCAGCGTTAACGGACAGGGAAACACAGATACGCAGTATTTT. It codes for CSVNGQGNTDTQYF.

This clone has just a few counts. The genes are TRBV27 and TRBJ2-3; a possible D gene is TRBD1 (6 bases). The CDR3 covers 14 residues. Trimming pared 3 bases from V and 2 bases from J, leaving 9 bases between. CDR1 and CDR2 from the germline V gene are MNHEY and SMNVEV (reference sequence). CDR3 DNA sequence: TGTGCCAGCAGTTTGCAGGGGCCCACAGATACGCAGTATTTT. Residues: CASSLQGPTDTQYF.

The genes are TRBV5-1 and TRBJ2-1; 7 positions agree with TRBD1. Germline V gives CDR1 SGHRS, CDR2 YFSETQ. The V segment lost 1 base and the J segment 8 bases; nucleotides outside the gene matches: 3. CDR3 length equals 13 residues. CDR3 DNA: TGCGCCAGCAGCTTGTCGACAGGGCATGAGCAGTTCTTC. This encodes CASSLSTGHEQFF.

CDR3 sequence reads: CASSERDSSGANVLTF. The DNA for the CDR3 is TGTGCCAGCAGTGAACGGGATTCCTCTGGGGCCAACGTCCTGACTTTC. The rearrangement joins TRBV6-4 to TRBJ2-6, with a possible D match to TRBD2 (5 bases). V dropped 3 bases and J dropped 0 bases, with 9 bases sitting between them. Germline V CDR1 and CDR2: MRHNA, SNTAGT. The CDR3 is made up of 16 amino acids.

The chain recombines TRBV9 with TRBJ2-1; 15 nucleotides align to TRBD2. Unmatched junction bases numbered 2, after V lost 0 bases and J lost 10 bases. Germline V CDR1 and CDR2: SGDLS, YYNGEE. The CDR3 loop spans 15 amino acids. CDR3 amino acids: CASSVEGTSGREQFF. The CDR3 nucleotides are TGTGCCAGCAGCGTAGAAGGGACTAGCGGGAGGGAGCAGTTCTTC. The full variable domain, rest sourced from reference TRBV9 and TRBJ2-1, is DSGVTQTPKHLITATGQRVTLRCSPRSGDLSVYWYQQSLDQGLQFLIQYYNGEERAKGNILERFSAQQFPDLHSELNLSSLELGDSALYFCASSVEGTSGREQFFGPGTRLTVL.

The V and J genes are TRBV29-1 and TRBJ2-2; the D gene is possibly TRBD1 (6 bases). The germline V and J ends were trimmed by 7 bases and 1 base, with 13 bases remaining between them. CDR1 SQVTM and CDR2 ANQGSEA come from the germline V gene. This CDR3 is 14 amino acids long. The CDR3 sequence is CSAARTENTGELFF. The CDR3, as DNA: TGCAGCGCCGCCCGGACAGAGAACACCGGGGAGCTGTTTTTT.

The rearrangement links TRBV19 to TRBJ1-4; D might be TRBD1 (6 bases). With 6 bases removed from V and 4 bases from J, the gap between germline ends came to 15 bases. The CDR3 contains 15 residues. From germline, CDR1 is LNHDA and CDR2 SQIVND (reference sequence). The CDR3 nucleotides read TGTGCCAGTAGCATGGGGGCGCGAATTAATGAAAAACTGTTTTTT. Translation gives CASSMGARINEKLFF.

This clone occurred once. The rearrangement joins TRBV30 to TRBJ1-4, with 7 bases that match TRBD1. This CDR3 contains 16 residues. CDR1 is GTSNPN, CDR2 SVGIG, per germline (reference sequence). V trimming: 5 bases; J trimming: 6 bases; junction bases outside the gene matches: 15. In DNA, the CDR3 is TGTGCCTGGTTCGCGCGACAGGGTCGGCTCCATGAAAAACTGTTTTTT. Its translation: CAWFARQGRLHEKLFF.

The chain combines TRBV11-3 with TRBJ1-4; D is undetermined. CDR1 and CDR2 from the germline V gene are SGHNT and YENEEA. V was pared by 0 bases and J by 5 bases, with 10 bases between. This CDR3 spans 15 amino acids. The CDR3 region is CASSLEGSKNEKLFF. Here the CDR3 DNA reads TGTGCCAGCAGCTTAGAAGGGAGCAAGAATGAAAAACTGTTTTTT.

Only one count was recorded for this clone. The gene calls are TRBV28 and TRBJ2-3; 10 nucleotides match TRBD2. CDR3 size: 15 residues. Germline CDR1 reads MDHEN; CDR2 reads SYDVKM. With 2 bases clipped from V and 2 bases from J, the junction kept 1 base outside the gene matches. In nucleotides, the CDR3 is TGTGCCAGCAGTTTAAGCGGGGGGGACACAGATACGCAGTATTTT. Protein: CASSLSGGDTDTQYF.

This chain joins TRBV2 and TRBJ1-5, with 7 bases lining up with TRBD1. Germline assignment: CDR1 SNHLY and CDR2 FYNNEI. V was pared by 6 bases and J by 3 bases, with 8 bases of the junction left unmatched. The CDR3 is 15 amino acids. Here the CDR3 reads CASSGNRGTNQPQHF. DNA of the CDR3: TGTGCCAGCAGCGGTAACAGGGGTACCAATCAGCCCCAGCATTTT.